This T cell receptor (beta chain) originates from a study of beta chain features in type 1 diabetes. As for the study in general: Healthy donors, compared against patients, showed similar age, gender and cell yields.

This clone turned up a few times. What it recognizes is unknown. Every isolated RNA sample was fully reverse transcribed, so sequencing captured expressed TCRB transcripts. An average roughly 3.5 million reads came from naive, central memory and regulatory T cell samples. Some clones are missing from TCRdb's copy, which holds only in-frame ones; the method was immunoSEQ multiplex PCR. Among about 650,000 clones listed, about an eighth were seen once. The trim removed 5 bases at V and 4 bases at J, leaving 3 bases unmatched. This CDR3 has 13 residues. In germline, CDR1 is SNHLY, CDR2 FYNNEI. Study-level points and caveats: Insertions at VDJ junctions were less frequent in type 1 diabetes patients. These patients also deleted more nucleotides at the same junctions. Among patients with Type 1 diabetes, TCRB CDR3s were moderately but significantly shorter in every one of the four CD4+ subsets. In these data, an HLA type influence on TCRB rearrangement remained unresolved.

The receptor was isolated from a man aged 30-40 years with type 1 diabetes. This chain links TRBV2 with TRBJ2-7; the match to TRBD1 covers 9 bases. The source material was naive CD4+ T cells from blood. The CDR3 reads CASSWDREYEQYF. The CDR3 DNA reads TGTGCCAGCAGTTGGGACAGGGAATACGAGCAGTACTTC.